These 2 T cell receptor beta chains originate from one sample sequenced in a study of brain T cells in children with intractable seizures listed by TCRdb under 2021. Preparation of the library involved the immunoSEQ multiplex PCR assay. Entries here come from immuneACCESS through TCRdb and include only in-frame sequences with V and J called. Some clones fail to appear in such tables; in the studies checked, an unresolved V gene covers under half of the shortfall, and the cause of the remainder is unknown. In all, the sample holds around 10,000 clones, and roughly 71% of those were seen once. The ten largest make up 18% of the sample. The time point tag for this specimen amounts to: resected brain tissue, or blood drawn just prior to surgery. The surgery cases with the highest brain T cell transcript signatures were chosen for TCR beta chain sequencing of brain tissue, and also of blood when blood was available.

Specimen: resected brain tissue, collected at surgery. These receptor sequences come from a girl aged 2-15 years with tuberous sclerosis and intractable seizures.

In this sample, this clone turned up a few times. The chain has TRBV7-2 and TRBJ2-1; 7 positions agree with TRBD2. The CDR3 is 15 amino acids. V was pared by 3 bases and J by 2 bases, with 4 bases of the junction left unmatched. Germline CDR1 and CDR2: SGHTA and FQGNSA. CDR3 protein: CASSFTSAAYNEQFF. In DNA form, the CDR3 reads TGTGCCAGCAGCTTTACTAGCGCAGCCTACAATGAGCAGTTCTTC.

The rearrangement uses TRBV7-8 and TRBJ2-5; 10 bases fit TRBD2. CDR1 and CDR2 (germline): SGHVS, FQNEAQ. The CDR3 is 15 amino acids. After removal of 4 bases from V and 1 base from J, the junction contained 3 bases not matched to a gene. CDR3 residues: CASSYSGGVQETQYF. CDR3 in DNA: TGTGCCAGCAGCTACAGCGGGGGGGTCCAAGAGACCCAGTACTTC.